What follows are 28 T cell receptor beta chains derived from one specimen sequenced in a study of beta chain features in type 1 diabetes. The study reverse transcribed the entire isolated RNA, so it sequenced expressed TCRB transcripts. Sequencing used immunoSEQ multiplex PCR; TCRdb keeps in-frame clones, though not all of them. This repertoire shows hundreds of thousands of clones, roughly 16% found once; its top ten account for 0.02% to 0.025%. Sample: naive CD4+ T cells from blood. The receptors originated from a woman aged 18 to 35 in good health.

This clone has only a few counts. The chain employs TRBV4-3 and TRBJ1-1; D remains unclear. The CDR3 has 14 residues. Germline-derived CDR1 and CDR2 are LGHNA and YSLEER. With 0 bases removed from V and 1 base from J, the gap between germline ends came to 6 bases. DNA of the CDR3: TGCGCCAGCAGCCAAGAACGCCAGAACACTGAAGCTTTCTTT. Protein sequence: CASSQERQNTEAFF.

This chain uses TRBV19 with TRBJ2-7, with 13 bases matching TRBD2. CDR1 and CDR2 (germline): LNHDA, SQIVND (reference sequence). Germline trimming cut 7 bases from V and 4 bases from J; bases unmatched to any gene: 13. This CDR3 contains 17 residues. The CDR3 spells CASTPGLAGFGSYEQYF. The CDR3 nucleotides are TGTGCCAGTACACCGGGACTAGCGGGATTTGGTTCGTACGAGCAGTACTTC.

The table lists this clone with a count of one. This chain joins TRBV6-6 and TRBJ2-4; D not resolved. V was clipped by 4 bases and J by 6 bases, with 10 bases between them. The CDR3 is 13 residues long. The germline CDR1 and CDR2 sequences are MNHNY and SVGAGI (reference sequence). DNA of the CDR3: TGTGCCAGCAGTTCGGGCGGCCTAAACATTCAGTACTTC. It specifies CASSSGGLNIQYF.

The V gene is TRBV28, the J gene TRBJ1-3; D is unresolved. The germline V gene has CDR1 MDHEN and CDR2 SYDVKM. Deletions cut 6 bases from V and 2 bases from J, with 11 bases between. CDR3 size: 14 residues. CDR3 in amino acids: CASRSTATGNTIYF. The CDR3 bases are TGTGCCAGCAGATCAACAGCGACTGGAAACACCATATATTTT.

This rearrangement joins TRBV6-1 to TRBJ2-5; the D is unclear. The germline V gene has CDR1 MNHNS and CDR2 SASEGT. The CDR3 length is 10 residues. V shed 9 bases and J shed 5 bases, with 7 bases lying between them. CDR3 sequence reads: CARLRETQYF. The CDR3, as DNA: TGTGCCAGGCTACGGGAGACCCAGTACTTC.

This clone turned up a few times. CDR3 residues: CASSQLAGGFTDTQYF. The CDR3, as DNA: TGTGCCAGCAGCCAACTAGCGGGAGGGTTCACAGATACGCAGTATTTT. J is TRBJ2-3 and V is TRBV14; 12 positions agree with TRBD2. V gave up 2 bases and J gave up 2 bases; unmatched junction bases: 2. Germline lookup yields CDR1 SGHDN and CDR2 FVKESK. This CDR3 has 16 residues.

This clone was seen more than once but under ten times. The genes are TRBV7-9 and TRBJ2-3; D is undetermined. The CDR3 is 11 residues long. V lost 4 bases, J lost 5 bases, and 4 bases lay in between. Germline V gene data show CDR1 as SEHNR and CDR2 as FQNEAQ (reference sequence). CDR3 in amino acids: CASSSLDTQYF. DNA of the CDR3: TGTGCCAGCAGCTCGCTAGATACGCAGTATTTT.

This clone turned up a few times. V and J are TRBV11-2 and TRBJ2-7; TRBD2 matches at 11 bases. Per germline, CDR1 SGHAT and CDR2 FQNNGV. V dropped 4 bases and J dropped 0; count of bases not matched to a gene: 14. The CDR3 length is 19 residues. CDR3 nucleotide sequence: TGTGCCAGCAGCTCCCGACTAGCGGGATTCGGCGCTACCTCCTACGAGCAGTACTTC. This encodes CASSSRLAGFGATSYEQYF.

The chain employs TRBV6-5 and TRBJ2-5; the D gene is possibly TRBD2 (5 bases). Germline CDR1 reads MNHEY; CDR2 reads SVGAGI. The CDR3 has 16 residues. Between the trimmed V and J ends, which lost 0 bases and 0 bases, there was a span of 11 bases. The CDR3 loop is CASSYSPAGHQETQYF. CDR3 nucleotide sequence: TGTGCCAGCAGTTACTCGCCGGCGGGCCACCAAGAGACCCAGTACTTC.

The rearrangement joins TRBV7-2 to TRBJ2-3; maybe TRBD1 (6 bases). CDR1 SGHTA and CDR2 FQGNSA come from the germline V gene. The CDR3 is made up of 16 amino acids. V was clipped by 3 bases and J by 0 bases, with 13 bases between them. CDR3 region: CASSFQGPFSTDTQYF. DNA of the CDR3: TGTGCCAGCAGCTTCCAGGGGCCTTTTAGCACAGATACGCAGTATTTT.

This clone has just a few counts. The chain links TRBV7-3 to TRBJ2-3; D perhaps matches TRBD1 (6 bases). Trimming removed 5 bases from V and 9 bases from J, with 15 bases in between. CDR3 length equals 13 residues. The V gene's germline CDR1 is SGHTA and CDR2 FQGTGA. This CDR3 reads CASSAYEQGTQYF. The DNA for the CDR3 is TGTGCCAGCAGCGCGTACGAACAGGGAACGCAGTATTTT.

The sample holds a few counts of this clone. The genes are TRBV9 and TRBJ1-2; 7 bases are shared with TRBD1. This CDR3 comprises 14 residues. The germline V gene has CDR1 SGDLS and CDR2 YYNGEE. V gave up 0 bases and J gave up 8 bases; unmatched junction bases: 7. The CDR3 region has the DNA TGTGCCAGCAGCGTAGACGCGACAGGGATAGGCTACACCTTC. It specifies CASSVDATGIGYTF.

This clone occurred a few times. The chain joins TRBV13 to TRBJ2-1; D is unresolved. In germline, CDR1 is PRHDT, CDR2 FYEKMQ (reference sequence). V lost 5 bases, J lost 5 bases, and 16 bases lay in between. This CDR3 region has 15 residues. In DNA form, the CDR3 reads TGTGCCAGCAGCCGATATGGCTTATCAGACAATGAGCAGTTCTTC. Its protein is CASSRYGLSDNEQFF.

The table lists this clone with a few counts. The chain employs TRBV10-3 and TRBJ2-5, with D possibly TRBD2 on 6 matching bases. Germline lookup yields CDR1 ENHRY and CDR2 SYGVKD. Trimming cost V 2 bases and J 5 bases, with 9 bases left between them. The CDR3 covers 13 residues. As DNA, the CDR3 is TGTGCCATCAGTGAGGGAGGGTCCGAGACCCAGTACTTC. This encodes CAISEGGSETQYF.

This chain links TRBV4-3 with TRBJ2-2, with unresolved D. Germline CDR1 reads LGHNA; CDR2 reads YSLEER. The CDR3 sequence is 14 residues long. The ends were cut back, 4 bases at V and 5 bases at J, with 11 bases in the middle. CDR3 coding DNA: TGCGCCAGCAGCCCCCAAGAGTGGACCGGGGAGCTGTTTTTT. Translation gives CASSPQEWTGELFF.

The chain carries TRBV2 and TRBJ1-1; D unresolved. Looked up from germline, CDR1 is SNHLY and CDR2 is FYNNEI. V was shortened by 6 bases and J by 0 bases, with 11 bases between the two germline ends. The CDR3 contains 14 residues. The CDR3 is CASRPQLMNTEAFF. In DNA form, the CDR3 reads TGTGCCAGCAGGCCACAGCTTATGAACACTGAAGCTTTCTTT.

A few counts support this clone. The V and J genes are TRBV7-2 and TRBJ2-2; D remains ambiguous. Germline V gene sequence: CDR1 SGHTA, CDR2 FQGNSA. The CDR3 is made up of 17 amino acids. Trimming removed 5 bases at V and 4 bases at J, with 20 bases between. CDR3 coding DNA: TGTGCCAGCAGCCGACCCCCCTACGGGTGGGGCACCGGGGAGCTGTTTTTT. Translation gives CASSRPPYGWGTGELFF.

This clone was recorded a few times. CDR3 residues: CSAGGIYEQYF. CDR3 coding DNA: TGCAGTGCTGGAGGTATATACGAGCAGTACTTC. The chain employs TRBV20-1 and TRBJ2-7, with a weak D call TRBD2 (5 bases). Germline CDR1 DFQATT, CDR2 SNEGSKA (reference sequence). The germline V and J ends were trimmed by 5 bases and 4 bases, with 9 bases remaining between them. The CDR3 length is 11 residues.

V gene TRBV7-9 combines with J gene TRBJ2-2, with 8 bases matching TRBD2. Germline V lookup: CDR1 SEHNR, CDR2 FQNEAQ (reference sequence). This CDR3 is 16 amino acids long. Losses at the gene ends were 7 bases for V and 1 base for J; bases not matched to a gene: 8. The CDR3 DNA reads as TGTGCCAGCAACCCCAGCGGGAGTGAGAACACCGGGGAGCTGTTTTTT. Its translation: CASNPSGSENTGELFF.

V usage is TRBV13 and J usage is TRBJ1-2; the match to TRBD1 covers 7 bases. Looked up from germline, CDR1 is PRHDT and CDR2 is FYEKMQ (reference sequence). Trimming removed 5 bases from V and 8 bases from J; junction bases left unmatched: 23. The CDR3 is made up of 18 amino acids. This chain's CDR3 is CASSPNIPGRTGLSGYTF. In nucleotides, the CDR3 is TGTGCCAGCAGCCCGAACATTCCCGGCCGGACAGGTCTTTCGGGCTACACCTTC.

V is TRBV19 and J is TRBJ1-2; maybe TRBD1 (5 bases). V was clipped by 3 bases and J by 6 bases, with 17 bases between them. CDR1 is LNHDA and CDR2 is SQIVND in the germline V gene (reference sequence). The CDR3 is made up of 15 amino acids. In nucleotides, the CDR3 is TGTGCCAGTAGTATGGACAAATTTAGGCTTCATGGCTACACCTTC. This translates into CASSMDKFRLHGYTF.

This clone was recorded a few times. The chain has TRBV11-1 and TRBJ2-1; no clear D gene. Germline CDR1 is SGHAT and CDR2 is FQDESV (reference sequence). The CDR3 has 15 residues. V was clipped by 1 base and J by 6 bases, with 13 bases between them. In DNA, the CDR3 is TGTGCCAGCAGCTTAGTGTTGCGCACGATCAATGAGCAGTTCTTC. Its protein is CASSLVLRTINEQFF.

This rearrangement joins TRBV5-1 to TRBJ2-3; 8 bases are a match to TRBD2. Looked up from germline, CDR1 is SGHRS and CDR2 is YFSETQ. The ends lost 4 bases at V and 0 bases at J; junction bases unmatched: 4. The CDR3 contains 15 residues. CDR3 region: CASSGVAGSTDTQYF. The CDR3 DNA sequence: TGCGCCAGCAGCGGAGTAGCGGGGAGCACAGATACGCAGTATTTT.

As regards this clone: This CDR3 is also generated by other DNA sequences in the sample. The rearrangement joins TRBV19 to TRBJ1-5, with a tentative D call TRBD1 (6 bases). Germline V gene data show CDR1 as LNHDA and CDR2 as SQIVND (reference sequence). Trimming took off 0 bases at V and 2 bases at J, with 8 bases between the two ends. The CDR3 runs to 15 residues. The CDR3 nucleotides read TGTGCCAGTAGTATAGAGGGGGCACGCAATCAGCCCCAGCATTTT. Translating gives CASSIEGARNQPQHF.

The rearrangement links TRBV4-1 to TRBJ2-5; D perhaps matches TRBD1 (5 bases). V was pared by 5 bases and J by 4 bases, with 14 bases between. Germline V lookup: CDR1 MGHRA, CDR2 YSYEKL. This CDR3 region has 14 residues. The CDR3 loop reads CASSSGQTGETQYF. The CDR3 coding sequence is TGCGCCAGCAGCTCTGGACAAACGGGAGAGACCCAGTACTTC.

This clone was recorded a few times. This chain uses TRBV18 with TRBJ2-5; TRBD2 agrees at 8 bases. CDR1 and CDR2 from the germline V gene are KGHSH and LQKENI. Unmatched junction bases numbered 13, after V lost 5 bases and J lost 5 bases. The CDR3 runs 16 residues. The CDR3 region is CASSSQAGVGFETQYF. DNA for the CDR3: TGTGCCAGCTCAAGCCAAGCGGGAGTAGGTTTTGAGACCCAGTACTTC. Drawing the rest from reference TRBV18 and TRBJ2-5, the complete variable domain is NAGVMQNPRHLVRRRGQEARLRCSPMKGHSHVYWYRQLPEEGLKFMVYLQKENIIDESGMPKERFSAEFPKEGPSILRIQQVVRGDSAAYFCASSSQAGVGFETQYFGPGTRLLVL.

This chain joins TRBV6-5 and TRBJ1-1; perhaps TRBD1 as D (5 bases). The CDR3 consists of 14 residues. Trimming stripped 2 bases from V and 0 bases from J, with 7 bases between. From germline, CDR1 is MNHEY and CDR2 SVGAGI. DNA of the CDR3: TGTGCCAGCAGTTACCAGGGTATGAACACTGAAGCTTTCTTT. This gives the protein CASSYQGMNTEAFF.

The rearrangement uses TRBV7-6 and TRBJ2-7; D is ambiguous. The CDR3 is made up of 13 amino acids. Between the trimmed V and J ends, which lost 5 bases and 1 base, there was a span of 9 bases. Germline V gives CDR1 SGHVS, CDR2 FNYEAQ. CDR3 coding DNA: TGTGCCAGCAGCCCGCAGCAGTCCTACGAGCAGTACTTC. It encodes CASSPQQSYEQYF.